The clone carrying this T cell receptor beta chain was observed a handful of times. Its specificity is unknown. This record belongs to a study of a mutant IDH1 vaccine in newly diagnosed glioma. Study-level information: The study started vaccination 4-6 weeks after radiotherapy alone, or with temozolomide cycles. Averaging approximately 42 years of age, treated patients were roughly 60% male and 37.5% female.

Regarding time point: week 23, last vaccination. All doses held 300 ug of mutant IDH1 20-mer peptide, with topical imiquimod. Clones were read by immunoSEQ multiplex PCR, and TCRdb kept only the in-frame ones, dropping some. Altogether 43,000 or so clones are present, roughly 83% being singletons, with the ten largest covering over 2%. This sequence was found in a woman aged 18-29 years with glioma. Some clones in this sample may be carry-over from other donors' samples. This specimen was PBMCs, taken from a glioma patient whose treatment included an IDH1 peptide vaccine.

This CDR3 reads CASSLFSSGELFF. The CDR3 coding sequence is TGTGCCAGCAGCTTATTTAGCAGCGGGGAGCTGTTTTTT. The V gene is TRBV7-6, the J gene TRBJ2-2; D gene uncertain. The CDR3 length is 13 residues. From germline, CDR1 is SGHVS and CDR2 FNYEAQ. V lost 2 bases and J 7 bases, leaving 8 bases between the germline ends.